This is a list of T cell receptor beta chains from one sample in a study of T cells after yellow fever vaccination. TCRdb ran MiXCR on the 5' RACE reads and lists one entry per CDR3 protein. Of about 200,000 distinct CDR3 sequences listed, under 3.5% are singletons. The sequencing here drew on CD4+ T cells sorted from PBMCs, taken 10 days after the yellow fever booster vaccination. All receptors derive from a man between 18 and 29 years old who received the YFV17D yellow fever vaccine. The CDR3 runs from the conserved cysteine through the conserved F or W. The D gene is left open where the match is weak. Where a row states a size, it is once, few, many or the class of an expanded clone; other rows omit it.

CACTSGGNEQFF | TRBJ2-1 | TRBD2 | many | TRBV6-5
CASSPTGENTEAFF | TRBJ1-1 | TRBD1 | - | TRBV5-1
CAIRASGGQGYEQYF | TRBJ2-7 | TRBD2 | many | TRBV10-3
CASSPEGPGLLETQYF | TRBJ2-5 | - | many | TRBV12-3/TRBV12-4
CASSLGAGSGNTIYF | TRBJ1-3 | - | many | TRBV6-6
CASSFVARNTIYF | TRBJ1-3 | - | many | TRBV7-9
CSALLGGGYTF | TRBJ1-2 | - | many | TRBV29-1
CASSFNSGGSFSGANVLTF | TRBJ2-6 | TRBD2 | many | TRBV5-1
CASSGTGDYNEQFF | TRBJ2-1 | TRBD1 | - | TRBV7-2
CASSSPGLAGDTQYF | TRBJ2-3 | TRBD2 | few | TRBV5-4
CASSGIGRSKNIQYF | TRBJ2-4 | - | many | TRBV6-6
CASNLRSGGNADTQYF | TRBJ2-3 | TRBD2 | many | TRBV6-2/TRBV6-3
CASSQGPGTGDEKLFF | TRBJ1-4 | TRBD1 | many | TRBV4-3
CAWSQRHETEAFF | TRBJ1-1 | - | - | TRBV30
CASSVRDGEQFF | TRBJ2-1 | - | few | TRBV2
CASSLKLAGGLNEQFF | TRBJ2-1 | TRBD2 | few | TRBV7-3
CASSEALLGVGLGETQYF | TRBJ2-5 | - | many | TRBV6-1
CASAPGQAQETQYF | TRBJ2-5 | TRBD1 | - | TRBV14
CASSLDTYAGAFF | TRBJ1-1 | - | few | TRBV7-9
CASSLVGSDNTQYF | TRBJ2-3 | - | few | TRBV7-2
CASSLIGRGSYEQYF | TRBJ2-7 | - | many | TRBV28
CASSSLSGENIQYF | TRBJ2-4 | - | many | TRBV6-5
CSVEDRGPNTEAFF | TRBJ1-1 | TRBD1 | - | TRBV29-1
CASSYTNLGVQGSSTDTQYF | TRBJ2-3 | TRBD1 | few | TRBV7-2
CASSPDRATEAFF | TRBJ1-1 | TRBD1 | many | TRBV11-2
CASSWDMSSYNEQFF | TRBJ2-1 | - | many | TRBV5-1
CASSLVVGTDTQYF | TRBJ2-3 | - | many | TRBV7-2
CASTADRVNQPQHF | TRBJ1-5 | TRBD1 | - | TRBV12-3/TRBV12-4
CAISESEGMRQPQHF | TRBJ1-5 | - | many | TRBV10-3
CAIRPFGAGYNEQFF | TRBJ2-1 | - | - | TRBV10-3
CASSLHGTENTEAFF | TRBJ1-1 | TRBD1 | - | TRBV18
CASSPYEQTDEQFF | TRBJ2-1 | - | few | TRBV2
CASSLQGNYEKLFF | TRBJ1-4 | - | many | TRBV7-2
CASSLDRDSLTGELFF | TRBJ2-2 | TRBD1 | - | TRBV5-8
CASSLYDLGTQYF | TRBJ2-5 | - | many | TRBV7-9
CASSPGAAWDTQYF | TRBJ2-3 | - | few | TRBV12-3/TRBV12-4
CASSLGTSQETQYF | TRBJ2-5 | - | many | TRBV7-9
CAISGLHLNEQFF | TRBJ2-1 | - | once | TRBV10-3
CASSLAGPKETQYF | TRBJ2-5 | - | many | TRBV5-6
CASSSGTYEKLFF | TRBJ1-4 | - | - | TRBV7-2
CASSTIGEPQHF | TRBJ1-5 | - | few | TRBV5-5
CASFRDREETQYF | TRBJ2-5 | TRBD1 | many | TRBV2
CASSPREGQETQYF | TRBJ2-5 | TRBD2 | many | TRBV7-3
CSVEDRWESSYNEQFF | TRBJ2-1 | - | many | TRBV29-1
CASSHGAENEKLFF | TRBJ1-4 | - | few | TRBV5-6
CASRSADGDYKTQYF | TRBJ2-5 | - | - | TRBV10-1
CASSQRLTDGYTF | TRBJ1-2 | - | - | TRBV4-2
CASSLAGYGAEAFF | TRBJ1-1 | - | few | TRBV11-2
CASSEFGRGSSPAQETQYF | TRBJ2-5 | TRBD1 | few | TRBV25-1
CASSYVRAGGDTDTQYF | TRBJ2-3 | TRBD2 | - | TRBV6-5
CASSPRPLSYEQYF | TRBJ2-7 | - | few | TRBV7-2
CASSFRGDYGYTF | TRBJ1-2 | - | - | TRBV7-9
CASRGGSKNIQYF | TRBJ2-4 | - | many | TRBV28
CATSRDRAADTQYF | TRBJ2-3 | - | - | TRBV15
CRPGLAGGSNEQFF | TRBJ2-1 | TRBD2 | few | TRBV20-1
CSARLAGNSGANVLTF | TRBJ2-6 | TRBD2 | few | TRBV20-1
CASSGQVSTDTQYF | TRBJ2-3 | TRBD1 | few | TRBV7-8
CASSFLAESTDTQYF | TRBJ2-3 | - | many | TRBV6-1
CASRNNQPQHF | TRBJ1-5 | - | - | TRBV6-4